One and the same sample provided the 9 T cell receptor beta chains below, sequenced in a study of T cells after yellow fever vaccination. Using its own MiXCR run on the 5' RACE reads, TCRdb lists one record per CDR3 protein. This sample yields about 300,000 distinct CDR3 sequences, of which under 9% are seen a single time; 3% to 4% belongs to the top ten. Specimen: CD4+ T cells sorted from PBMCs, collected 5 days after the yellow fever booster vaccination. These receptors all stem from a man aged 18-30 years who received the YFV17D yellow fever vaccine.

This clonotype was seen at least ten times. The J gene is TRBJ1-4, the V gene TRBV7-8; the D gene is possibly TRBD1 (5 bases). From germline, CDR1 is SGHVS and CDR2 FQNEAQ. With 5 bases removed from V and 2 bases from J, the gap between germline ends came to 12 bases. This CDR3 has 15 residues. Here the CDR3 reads CASSRGRGTNEKLFF. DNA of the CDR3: TGTGCCAGCAGCCGTGGACGGGGGACTAATGAAAAACTGTTTTTT.

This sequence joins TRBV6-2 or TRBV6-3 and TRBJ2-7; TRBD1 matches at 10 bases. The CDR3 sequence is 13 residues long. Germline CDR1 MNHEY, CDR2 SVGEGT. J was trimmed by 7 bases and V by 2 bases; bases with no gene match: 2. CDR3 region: CASSYRGQGEQYV. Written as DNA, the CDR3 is TGTGCCAGCAGTTACCGGGGACAGGGGGAGCAGTACGTC.

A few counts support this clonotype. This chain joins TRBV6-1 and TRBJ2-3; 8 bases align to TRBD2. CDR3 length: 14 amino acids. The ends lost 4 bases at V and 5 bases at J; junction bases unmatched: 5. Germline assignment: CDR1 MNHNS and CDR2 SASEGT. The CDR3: CASSVNLAGDTQYF. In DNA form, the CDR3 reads TGTGCCAGCAGTGTGAATCTAGCGGGAGATACGCAGTATTTT.

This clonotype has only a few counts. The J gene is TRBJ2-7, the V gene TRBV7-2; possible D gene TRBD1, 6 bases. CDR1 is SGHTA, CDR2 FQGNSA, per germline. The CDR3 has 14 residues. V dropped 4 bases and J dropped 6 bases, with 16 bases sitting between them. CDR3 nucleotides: TGTGCCAGCAGCTCCGGGACATGGCCAAGCGAGCAGTACTTC. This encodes CASSSGTWPSEQYF.

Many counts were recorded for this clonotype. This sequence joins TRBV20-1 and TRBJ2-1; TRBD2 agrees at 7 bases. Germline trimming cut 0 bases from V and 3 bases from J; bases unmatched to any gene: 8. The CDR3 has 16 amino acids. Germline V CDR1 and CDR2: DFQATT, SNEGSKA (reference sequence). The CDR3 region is CSARDRRAGYYNEQFF. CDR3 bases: TGCAGTGCTAGAGATCGACGAGCGGGGTACTACAATGAGCAGTTCTTC.

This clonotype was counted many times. The CDR3 sequence is CASSVDTQYF. CDR3 sequence (DNA): TGTGCCAGCAGTGTTGATACGCAGTATTTT. The chain uses TRBV2 and TRBJ2-3; D gene unclear. Germline CDR1 SNHLY, CDR2 FYNNEI. The CDR3 length is 10 residues. Trimming stripped 4 bases from V and 6 bases from J, with 2 bases between.

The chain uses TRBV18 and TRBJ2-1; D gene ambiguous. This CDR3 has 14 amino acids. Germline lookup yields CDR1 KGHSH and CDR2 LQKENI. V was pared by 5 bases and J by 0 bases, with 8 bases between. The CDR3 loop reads CASSTFSSYNEQFF. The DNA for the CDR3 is TGTGCCAGCTCAACCTTCAGCTCCTACAATGAGCAGTTCTTC.

The CDR3 coding sequence is TGTGCCAGCAGCGTAGCGACAGGCGGCGGCTACACCTTC. This translates into CASSVATGGGYTF. The chain employs TRBV9 and TRBJ1-2; maybe TRBD1 (6 bases). The CDR3 covers 13 residues. Per the germline V gene, CDR1 is SGDLS and CDR2 is YYNGEE. The V end lost 0 bases, the J end lost 8 bases, and 11 bases lay between the germline ends.

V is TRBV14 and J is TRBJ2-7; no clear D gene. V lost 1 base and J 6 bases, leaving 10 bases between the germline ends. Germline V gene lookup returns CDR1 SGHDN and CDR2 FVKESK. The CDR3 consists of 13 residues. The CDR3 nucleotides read TGTGCCAGCAGCCAAGGTCGCAGGAGCGAGCAGTACGTC. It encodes CASSQGRRSEQYV.